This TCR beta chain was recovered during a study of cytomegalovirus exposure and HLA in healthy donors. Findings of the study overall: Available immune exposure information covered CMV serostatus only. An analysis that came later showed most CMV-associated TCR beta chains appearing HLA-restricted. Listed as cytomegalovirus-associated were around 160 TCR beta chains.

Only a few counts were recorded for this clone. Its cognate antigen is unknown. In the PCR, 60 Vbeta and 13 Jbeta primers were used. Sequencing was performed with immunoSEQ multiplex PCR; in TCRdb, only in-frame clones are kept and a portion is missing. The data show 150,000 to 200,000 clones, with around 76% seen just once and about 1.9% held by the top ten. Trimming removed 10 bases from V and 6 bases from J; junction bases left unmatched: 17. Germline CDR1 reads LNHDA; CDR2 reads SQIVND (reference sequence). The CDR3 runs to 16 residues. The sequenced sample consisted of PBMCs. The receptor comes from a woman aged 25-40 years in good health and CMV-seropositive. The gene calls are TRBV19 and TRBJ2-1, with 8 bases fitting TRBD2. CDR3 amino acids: CATHTSGLVGGNEQFF. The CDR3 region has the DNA TGTGCCACTCATACCTCGGGACTAGTAGGTGGCAATGAGCAGTTCTTC. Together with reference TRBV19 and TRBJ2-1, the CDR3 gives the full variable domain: DGGITQSPKYLFRKEGQNVTLSCEQNLNHDAMYWYRQDPGQGLRLIYYSQIVNDFQKGDIAEGYSVSREKKESFPLTVTSAQKNPTAFYLCATHTSGLVGGNEQFFGPGTRLTVL.